This T cell receptor (beta chain) was identified in a study of blood T cell repertoires in COVID-19. Study details: T cells, B-cell-depleted T cells, or PBMCs provided the cDNA or gDNA that served as material.

In the source study's methods: Nucleated cell number was recorded as an estimate derived from reference gene primer amplification. Sequenced by immunoSEQ multiplex PCR; TCRdb stores in-frame clones only, minus some. That table gives V, J and clone size, and the DNA gave D and trimming. The sample includes about 230,000 clones, around 83% of them seen just once. This receptor was obtained from a middle-aged man with acute or convalescent COVID-19. Sequenced sample: peripheral blood.

CDR3 sequence: CASSSIRDTEAFF. The CDR3 region has the DNA TGTGCCAGCAGCTCAATTCGGGACACTGAAGCTTTCTTT. The chain uses TRBV7-3 and TRBJ1-1, with no clear D. Germline CDR1 reads SGHTA; CDR2 reads FQGTGA. Between the trimmed V and J ends, which lost 4 bases and 3 bases, there was a span of 9 bases. The CDR3 is 13 residues long.